A selection of T cell receptor beta chains follows, all from one sample in a study of cytomegalovirus exposure and HLA in healthy donors. Generated by immunoSEQ multiplex PCR, the TCRdb table keeps only in-frame clones and is missing some. The sample carries around 160,000 clones, under 85% recorded once. Sequenced material: PBMCs. Receptors were obtained from a woman aged 40 to 55 in good health and CMV-seropositive. Both conserved end residues are part of each CDR3.

v_call,j_call,cdr3_aa
TRBV18,TRBJ2-6,CASSPSDRTSSGANVLTF
TRBV5-1,TRBJ1-3,CANSSRGTGGNTIYF
TRBV5-1,TRBJ2-5,CASSFDVGEETQYF
TRBV6-5,TRBJ1-1,CASSGAGGADTEAFF
TRBV5-1,TRBJ2-1,CASSLVVGTAYNEQFF
TRBV5-1,TRBJ1-1,CASSQTEKGTEAFF
TRBV19,TRBJ1-4,CASSIGGGGTGEKLFF
TRBV10-2,TRBJ2-2,CASRGDRDTGELFF
TRBV9,TRBJ2-1,CASSVTAGENNEQFF
TRBV12-5,TRBJ2-5,CASGLVLDREMETQYF
TRBV19,TRBJ1-4,CASSMGGQTNEKLFF
TRBV19,TRBJ2-7,CASSTIGSSYEQYF
TRBV19,TRBJ1-5,CASAGRPSKPQHF
TRBV6-5,TRBJ1-1,CASSSQGWTSEAFF
TRBV2,TRBJ1-5,CASSEGNSRNQPQHF
TRBV30,TRBJ1-1,CAWGGTGGLAEAFF
TRBV6-1,TRBJ1-6,CATIFGASNSPLHF
TRBV6-1,TRBJ2-7,CASISRAYEQYF
TRBV15,TRBJ1-2,CATSSGGGYGYTF
TRBV6-5,TRBJ1-2,CASRRGGSGYTF
TRBV4-1,TRBJ1-3,CASSPTGAGGNTIYF
TRBV18,TRBJ1-6,CASSPTGTGVNSPLHF
TRBV14,TRBJ1-2,CASSHLPMTANYGYTF
TRBV19,TRBJ2-5,CASSQHRGETQYF
TRBV7-6,TRBJ2-1,CASTPGLGRNEQFF
TRBV7-9,TRBJ2-7,CASSMAGSEQYF
TRBV13,TRBJ2-1,CASTDSRTGGAYNEQFF
TRBV6-1,TRBJ2-5,CASSEEDRGRALQETQYF
TRBV30,TRBJ1-5,CAWSVQGMGTGVLKPPQHF
TRBV6-6,TRBJ2-1,CASSYSGGYQFF
TRBV13,TRBJ1-2,CASSGGTGNGYTF
TRBV28,TRBJ2-1,CASKGDGGANEQFF
TRBV7-9,TRBJ2-2,CASSLRLAGDTGELFF
TRBV10-3,TRBJ2-7,CAISERTGDSYEQYF
TRBV5-1,TRBJ1-5,CASSLDGTGGSNQPQHF
TRBV2,TRBJ1-3,CASRDTGGASGNTIYF
TRBV19,TRBJ1-2,CASSMDRYYGYTF
TRBV2,TRBJ2-7,CASSEPPGQLRYEQYF
TRBV4-2,TRBJ2-2,CASSQDSWRGGPTGELFF
TRBV25-1,TRBJ2-7,CASSQGNEQYF
TRBV9,TRBJ1-1,CASSVVEQGNTEAFF
TRBV6-5,TRBJ1-6,CASRYGQGGSNSPLHF
TRBV19,TRBJ2-4,CASAERGRGNIQYF
TRBV6-6,TRBJ2-1,CASSYSRTVDNEQLF
TRBV18,TRBJ1-4,CASSPTQGWEKLFF
TRBV29-1,TRBJ1-1,CSVERNRGTEAFF
TRBV23-1,TRBJ1-5,CASSQSSETNQPQHF